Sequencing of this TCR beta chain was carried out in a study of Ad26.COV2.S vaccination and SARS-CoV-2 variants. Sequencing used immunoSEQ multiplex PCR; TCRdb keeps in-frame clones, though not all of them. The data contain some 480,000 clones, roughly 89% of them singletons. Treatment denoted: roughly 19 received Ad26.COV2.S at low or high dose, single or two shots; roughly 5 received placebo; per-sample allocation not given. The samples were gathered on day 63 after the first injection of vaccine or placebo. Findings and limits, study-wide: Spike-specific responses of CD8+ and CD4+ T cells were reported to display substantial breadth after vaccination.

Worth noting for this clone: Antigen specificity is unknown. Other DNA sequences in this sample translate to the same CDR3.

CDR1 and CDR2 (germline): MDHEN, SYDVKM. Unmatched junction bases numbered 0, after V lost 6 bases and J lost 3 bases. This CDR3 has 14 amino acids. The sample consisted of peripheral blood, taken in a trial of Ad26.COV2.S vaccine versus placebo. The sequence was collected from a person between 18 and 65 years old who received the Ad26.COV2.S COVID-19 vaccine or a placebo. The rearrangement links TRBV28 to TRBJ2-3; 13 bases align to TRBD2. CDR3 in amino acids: CASRLAGGTDTQYF. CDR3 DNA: TGTGCCAGCAGACTAGCGGGAGGGACAGATACGCAGTATTTT.